This T cell receptor (beta chain) appears in the sequencing data of a study of blood T cell repertoires in COVID-19. Study-level background: PBMCs, B-cell-depleted T cells, or T cells provided the cDNA or gDNA that made up the material.

CDR3 length: 15 amino acids. J lost 4 bases, V lost 1 base, and 6 bases had no gene match. CDR1 and CDR2 (germline): SGHVS, FQNEAQ. Libraries were prepared by immunoSEQ multiplex PCR; TCRdb keeps only in-frame clonotypes and omits some of them. The profile shows around 300,000 clones, over 70% of them singletons. The source material was PBMCs or T cells enriched from blood (not recorded which). The chain combines TRBV7-8 with TRBJ1-2; TRBD1 agrees at 7 bases. This TCR was sampled from a man aged 25-40 years who had recovered from COVID-19. CDR3 protein: CASSLGAGTAYGYTF. The CDR3 coding sequence is TGTGCCAGCAGCTTAGGAGCAGGGACAGCCTATGGCTACACCTTC. The full variable domain, rest sourced from reference TRBV7-8 and TRBJ1-2, is GAGVSQSPRYKVAKRGQDVALRCDPISGHVSLFWYQQALGQGPEFLTYFQNEAQLDKSGLPSDRFFAERPEGSVSTLKIQRTQQEDSAVYLCASSLGAGTAYGYTFGSGTRLTVV.